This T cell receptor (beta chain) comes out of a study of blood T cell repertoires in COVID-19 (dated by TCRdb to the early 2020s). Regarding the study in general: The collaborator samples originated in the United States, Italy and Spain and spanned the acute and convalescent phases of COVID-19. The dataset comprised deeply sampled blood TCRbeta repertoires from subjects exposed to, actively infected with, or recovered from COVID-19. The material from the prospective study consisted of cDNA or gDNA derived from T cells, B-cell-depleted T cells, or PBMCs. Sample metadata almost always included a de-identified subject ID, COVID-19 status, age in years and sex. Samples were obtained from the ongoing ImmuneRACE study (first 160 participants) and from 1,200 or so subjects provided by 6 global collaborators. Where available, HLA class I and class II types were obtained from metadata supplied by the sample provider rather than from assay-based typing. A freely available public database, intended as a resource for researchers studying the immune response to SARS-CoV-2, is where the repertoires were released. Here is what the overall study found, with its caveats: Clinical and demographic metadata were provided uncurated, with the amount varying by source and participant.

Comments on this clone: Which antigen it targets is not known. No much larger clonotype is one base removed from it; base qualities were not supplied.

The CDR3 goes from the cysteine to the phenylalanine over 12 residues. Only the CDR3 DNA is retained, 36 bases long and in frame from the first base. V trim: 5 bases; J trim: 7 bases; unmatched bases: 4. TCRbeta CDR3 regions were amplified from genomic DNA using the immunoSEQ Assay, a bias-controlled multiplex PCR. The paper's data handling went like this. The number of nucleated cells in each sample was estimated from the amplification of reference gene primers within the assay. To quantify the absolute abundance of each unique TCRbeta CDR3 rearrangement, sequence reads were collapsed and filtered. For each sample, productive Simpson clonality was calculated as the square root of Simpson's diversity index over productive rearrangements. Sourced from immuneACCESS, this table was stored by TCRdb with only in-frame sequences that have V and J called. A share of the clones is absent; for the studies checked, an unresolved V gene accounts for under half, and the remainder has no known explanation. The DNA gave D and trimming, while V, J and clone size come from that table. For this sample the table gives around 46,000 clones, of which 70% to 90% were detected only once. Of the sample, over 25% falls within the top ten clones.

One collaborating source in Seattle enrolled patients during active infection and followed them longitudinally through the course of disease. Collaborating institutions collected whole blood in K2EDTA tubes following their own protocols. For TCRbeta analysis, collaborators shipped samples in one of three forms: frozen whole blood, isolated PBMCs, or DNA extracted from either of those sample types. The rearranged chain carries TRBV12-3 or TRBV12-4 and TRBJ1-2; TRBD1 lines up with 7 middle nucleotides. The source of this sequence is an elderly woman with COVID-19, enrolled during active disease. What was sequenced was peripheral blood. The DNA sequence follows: TGTGCCAGCAGTAGTGACAGGGTTGGCTACACCTTC. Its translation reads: CASSSDRVGYTF.